This T cell receptor (beta chain) was profiled in a study of cytomegalovirus exposure and HLA in healthy donors. Libraries were prepared by immunoSEQ multiplex PCR; TCRdb keeps only in-frame clonotypes and omits some of them. The sample gives about 130,000 clones, around four fifths of which show up once; 25% to 30% is in the top ten. V lost 3 bases to trimming and J lost 2 bases, with 9 bases between them. The CDR3 totals 14 residues. Looked up from germline, CDR1 is LNHDA and CDR2 is SQIVND (reference sequence). Study conclusions and caveats: The tendency of first-cohort TCR clusters to co-occur in the roughly 130 validation repertoires was the finding of a later analysis. Most sequenced TCRs were rare (though some public TCRs occurred in many donors). Altogether, around 160 TCR beta chains were recorded as cytomegalovirus-associated.

Concerning this clone itself: Antigen: not known.

The sequenced sample was PBMCs. The rearrangement joins TRBV19 to TRBJ2-3; D uncertain. The receptor was isolated from a man aged 25-45 years in good health and CMV-seropositive. The CDR3 DNA reads TGTGCCAGTAGTATTGGGCCCGCCACAGATACGCAGTATTTT. It encodes CASSIGPATDTQYF.